The rows below give T cell receptor beta chains drawn from one sample of a study of OX40 agonist ivuxolimab in advanced cancers. Using immunoSEQ multiplex PCR, the repertoire was profiled, and TCRdb retains in-frame clones only, with some absent. The table lists about 35,000 clones, roughly 84% of them singletons. The sample consisted of CD4+ or CD8+ T cells sorted from blood, taken in a trial of the OX40 agonist ivuxolimab. These receptors came from an adult with an advanced solid tumor such as melanoma, head and neck, liver or kidney cancer. Each CDR3 is given with its conserved first and last residue. Fields, in order: J gene, clone size, V gene, D gene, CDR3 protein, CDR3 DNA. A D gene is named only where the DNA matches it firmly. Rows give clone size only sometimes, using once, few, many, or a class for an expanded clone.

J: TRBJ1-3; size: once; V: TRBV30; D: TRBD1; CDR3: CAWTRTGFSGNTIYF; DNA: TGTGCCTGGACCCGGACAGGGTTTTCTGGAAACACCATATATTTT
J: TRBJ2-2; size: -; V: TRBV7-3; D: -; CDR3: CASSLQGKGYTGELFF; DNA: TGTGCCAGCAGCCTCCAGGGGAAGGGGTACACCGGGGAGCTGTTTTTT
J: TRBJ2-5; size: -; V: TRBV2; D: -; CDR3: CASSLPEGETQYF; DNA: TGTGCCAGCAGCCTACCGGAGGGAGAGACCCAGTACTTC
J: TRBJ1-5; size: -; V: TRBV19; D: -; CDR3: CASSAQGIEFNQPQHF; DNA: TGTGCCAGTAGTGCCCAAGGGATTGAGTTCAATCAGCCCCAGCATTTT
J: TRBJ1-2; size: -; V: TRBV11-2; D: TRBD1; CDR3: CASSPGQGDRYGYTF; DNA: TGTGCCAGCAGCCCAGGGCAGGGGGATCGCTATGGCTACACCTTC
J: TRBJ2-7; size: medium-sized; V: TRBV6-5; D: TRBD1; CDR3: CASSYGTGVYEQYF; DNA: TGTGCCAGCAGTTACGGGACAGGGGTCTACGAGCAGTACTTC
J: TRBJ1-5; size: -; V: TRBV4-1; D: -; CDR3: CASSPELRGTQPQHF; DNA: TGCGCCAGCAGCCCGGAGTTAAGGGGAACCCAGCCCCAGCATTTT
J: TRBJ2-7; size: -; V: TRBV12-5; D: -; CDR3: CASGFFPATYEQYF; DNA: TGTGCTAGTGGTTTTTTTCCAGCCACCTACGAGCAGTACTTC
J: TRBJ2-3; size: -; V: TRBV6-1; D: TRBD2; CDR3: CASSDTSGSSSTDTQYF; DNA: TGTGCCAGCAGTGACACTAGCGGTTCTTCTAGCACAGATACGCAGTATTTT
J: TRBJ2-5; size: -; V: TRBV5-4; D: -; CDR3: CASSELQRARETQYF; DNA: TGTGCCAGCAGCGAACTGCAGAGGGCCCGGGAGACCCAGTACTTC